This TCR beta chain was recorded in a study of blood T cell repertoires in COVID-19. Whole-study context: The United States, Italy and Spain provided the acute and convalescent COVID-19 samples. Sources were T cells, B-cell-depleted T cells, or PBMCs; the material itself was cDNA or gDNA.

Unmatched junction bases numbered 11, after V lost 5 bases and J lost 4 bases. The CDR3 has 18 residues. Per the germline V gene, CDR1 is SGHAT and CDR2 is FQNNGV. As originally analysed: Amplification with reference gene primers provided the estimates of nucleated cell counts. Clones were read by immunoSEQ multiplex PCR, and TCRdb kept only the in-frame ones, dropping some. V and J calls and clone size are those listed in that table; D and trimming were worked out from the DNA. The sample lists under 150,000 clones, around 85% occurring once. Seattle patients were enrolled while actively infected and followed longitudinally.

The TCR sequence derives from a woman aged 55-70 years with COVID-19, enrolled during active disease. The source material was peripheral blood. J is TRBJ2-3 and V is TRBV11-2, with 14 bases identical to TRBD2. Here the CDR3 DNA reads TGTGCCAGCAGCCTACTCCTGGGACTAGCGGGGGAACCAGATACGCAGTATTTT. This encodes CASSLLLGLAGEPDTQYF.